The clone carrying this T cell receptor (beta chain) was recorded a few times. The germline V gene has CDR1 GTSNPN and CDR2 SVGIG (reference sequence). The V gene lost 3 bases and the J gene lost 5 bases, with 7 bases spanning the gap. This CDR3 region has 11 residues. The PCR employed 60 Vbeta primers together with 13 Jbeta primers. Profiled with immunoSEQ multiplex PCR; TCRdb holds only in-frame clones, not every one. The repertoire holds approximately 160,000 clones, with roughly 65% as singletons. This sample is part of a study of cytomegalovirus exposure and HLA in healthy donors. This chain connects TRBV30 to TRBJ1-1, with D unresolved. The sequence came from a man between 18 and 29 years old in good health and CMV-seropositive. The sequenced material came from PBMCs. The CDR3 loop reads CAWSGETEAFF. CDR3 coding DNA: TGTGCCTGGAGCGGAGAAACTGAAGCTTTCTTT.